Only a few counts were recorded for the clone carrying this TCR beta chain. The protocol was immunoSEQ multiplex PCR, while the TCRdb copy is restricted to in-frame clones and leaves out a portion. The sample records about 130,000 clones, less than 85% being singletons. This CDR3 contains 21 residues. With 0 bases clipped from V and 0 bases from J, the junction kept 17 bases outside the gene matches. Germline values: CDR1 MGHRA, CDR2 YSYEKL. The source of the sample is a study of blood T cell repertoires in COVID-19. Sequenced input: peripheral blood. This receptor was taken from a woman aged 55-69 years with acute or convalescent COVID-19. The chain uses TRBV4-1 and TRBJ1-5; 7 nucleotides line up with TRBD1. CDR3 loop: CASSQDHYRGRGTPSNQPQHF. In nucleotides, the CDR3 is TGCGCCAGCAGCCAAGATCACTACAGAGGCAGGGGGACTCCTAGCAATCAGCCCCAGCATTTT.